Each of the 23 T cell receptor beta chains below was sequenced from the same sample in a study of blood T cells in healthy people across ages. The use of a sample-barcoded 5' primer and a J-beta primer mix characterized a second PCR of roughly 7 to 12 cycles. TCRdb ran MiXCR on the 5' RACE reads and lists one entry per CDR3 protein. The repertoire consists of over 1,500,000 distinct CDR3 sequences, with roughly two fifths occurring once and the leading ten covering under 30%. The sample taken for sequencing was blood. These TCRs come from a human donor in good health.

This clonotype was picked up a small number of times. As DNA, the CDR3 is TGTGCCAGCAGTTACTCGATCAGCCCCCAAGAGACCCAGTACTTC. Its protein product is CASSYSISPQETQYF. The chain uses TRBV6-2 or TRBV6-3 and TRBJ2-5; D remains unclear. V lost 0 bases to trimming and J lost 1 base, with 9 bases between them. The CDR3 has 15 amino acids. Germline V gene data show CDR1 as MNHEY and CDR2 as SVGEGT.

The chain links TRBV12-3 or TRBV12-4 to TRBJ1-1; tentatively, D is TRBD1 (5 bases). Trimming left V 4 bases short and J 5 bases short, with 17 bases between. The CDR3 covers 15 residues. This chain's CDR3 is CASSSTGPRGTEAFF. The CDR3 DNA sequence: TGTGCCAGCAGTTCCACGGGACCTAGGGGTACTGAAGCTTTCTTT.

This clonotype was recorded a few times. The chain employs TRBV7-9 and TRBJ1-2; D is perhaps TRBD1 (5 bases). Germline CDR1 and CDR2: SEHNR and FQNEAQ (reference sequence). The CDR3 runs 15 residues. The V end was cut by 5 bases, the J end by 0 bases, with 13 bases between. In nucleotides, the CDR3 is TGTGCCAGCAGCCGGGCGAGGGGAACTAACTATGGCTACACCTTC. Translation: CASSRARGTNYGYTF.

This clonotype was observed a handful of times. The rearrangement joins TRBV7-2 to TRBJ2-7; D uncertain. CDR1 SGHTA and CDR2 FQGNSA come from the germline V gene. The germline V and J ends were trimmed by 6 bases and 0 bases, with 15 bases remaining between them. The CDR3 length is 15 residues. The CDR3 here is CASSPGPASSYEQYF. CDR3 bases: TGTGCCAGCAGTCCTGGACCGGCGAGCTCCTACGAGCAGTACTTC.

The V and J genes are TRBV4-3 and TRBJ2-7, with TRBD1 matching 8 bases. CDR3 length equals 15 residues. Germline lookup yields CDR1 LGHNA and CDR2 YSLEER. Losses at the gene ends were 0 bases for V and 7 bases for J; bases not matched to a gene: 8. DNA for the CDR3: TGCGCCAGCAGCCAAGATCGAGGACAGGGTCGTGAGCAGTACTTC. As protein: CASSQDRGQGREQYF.

The chain uses TRBV2 and TRBJ1-4; D remains unclear. The germline V gene encodes CDR1 SNHLY and CDR2 FYNNEI. With 6 bases removed from V and 0 bases from J, the gap between germline ends came to 8 bases. The CDR3 extends over 14 amino acids. In DNA form, the CDR3 reads TGTGCCAGCAGCTTGACTACAACTAATGAAAAACTGTTTTTT. Translating gives CASSLTTTNEKLFF.

This clonotype was picked up many times. The rearrangement links TRBV4-2 to TRBJ1-2; 10 bases agree with TRBD1. The CDR3 has 17 residues. V dropped 0 bases and J dropped 4; count of bases not matched to a gene: 8. Germline V gene lookup returns CDR1 LGHNA and CDR2 YNFKEQ. The CDR3 region has the DNA TGTGCCAGCAGCCAAGAGGGACCCGGACAGGGGGGCTATGGCTACACCTTC. It yields the protein CASSQEGPGQGGYGYTF.

This chain connects TRBV13 to TRBJ2-3; D uncertain. This CDR3 spans 16 amino acids. The V and J ends lost 0 bases and 0 bases respectively, with 10 bases between them. Per germline, CDR1 PRHDT and CDR2 FYEKMQ (reference sequence). CDR3 residues: CASSLGPGASTDTQYF. CDR3 bases: TGTGCCAGCAGCTTAGGTCCCGGAGCTAGCACAGATACGCAGTATTTT.

This chain links TRBV5-1 with TRBJ2-7; possible D gene TRBD1, 6 bases. The CDR3 spans 14 residues. Germline V lookup: CDR1 SGHRS, CDR2 YFSETQ. V lost 4 bases, J lost 0 bases, and 11 bases lay in between. CDR3 bases: TGCGCCAGCAGCCGGGACATCGGCTCCTACGAGCAGTACTTC. Protein sequence: CASSRDIGSYEQYF.

The chain employs TRBV3-1 and TRBJ1-2, with 8 bases fitting TRBD1. Germline loops: CDR1 LGHDT, CDR2 YNNKEL (reference sequence). CDR3 length: 14 amino acids. Unmatched junction bases numbered 8, after V lost 4 bases and J lost 7 bases. CDR3 nucleotide sequence: TGTGCCAGCAGCCTCCTACAGGGGGATGGTGGCTACACCTTC. Translation: CASSLLQGDGGYTF.

The genes are TRBV30 and TRBJ1-2; D unresolved. The CDR3 has 13 residues. Trimming left V 4 bases short and J 0 bases short, with 9 bases between. The germline V gene encodes CDR1 GTSNPN and CDR2 SVGIG (reference sequence). The DNA of the CDR3 is TGTGCCTGGACCCTCAACGCTAACTATGGCTACACCTTC. This encodes CAWTLNANYGYTF.

This clonotype was detected only a few times. The chain employs TRBV9 and TRBJ2-5; 15 bases map to TRBD2. Losses at the gene ends were 2 bases for V and 0 bases for J; bases not matched to a gene: 5. The germline V gene encodes CDR1 SGDLS and CDR2 YYNGEE. This CDR3 is built from 18 residues. This CDR3 reads CASSVGTSGGFHQETQYF. The CDR3 nucleotides read TGTGCCAGCAGCGTCGGGACTAGCGGGGGGTTCCACCAAGAGACCCAGTACTTC.

This clonotype was seen a handful of times. The chain links TRBV29-1 to TRBJ2-1; 7 bases align to TRBD1. CDR3 length: 16 residues. The germline V gene encodes CDR1 SQVTM and CDR2 ANQGSEA. Trimming removed 0 bases from V and 8 bases from J; junction bases left unmatched: 13. The CDR3 loop reads CSVEDGFGQAEHEQFF. The CDR3, as DNA: TGCAGCGTTGAAGATGGGTTTGGACAGGCCGAGCATGAGCAGTTCTTC.

The rearrangement links TRBV5-6 to TRBJ2-3; TRBD2 aligns across 13 bases. CDR3 length equals 18 residues. Germline CDR1 reads SGHDT; CDR2 reads YYEEEE. Trimming cost V 3 bases and J 6 bases; bases outside gene matches: 13. CDR3 region: CASSSDVGLAGDTDTQYF. The CDR3 DNA follows: TGTGCCAGCAGCTCCGACGTCGGACTAGCGGGGGACACGGATACGCAGTATTTT.

V and J are TRBV18 and TRBJ2-7; no definite D call. CDR1 is KGHSH, CDR2 LQKENI, per germline. This CDR3 is built from 16 residues. The V end lost 2 bases, the J end lost 1 base, and 15 bases lay between the germline ends. The CDR3 coding sequence is TGTGCCAGCTCACCAACCGTGCCGGAACTGTCCTACGAGCAGTACTTC. Translation: CASSPTVPELSYEQYF. The complete variable domain, with remaining parts taken from reference TRBV18 and TRBJ2-7, reads NAGVMQNPRHLVRRRGQEARLRCSPMKGHSHVYWYRQLPEEGLKFMVYLQKENIIDESGMPKERFSAEFPKEGPSILRIQQVVRGDSAAYFCASSPTVPELSYEQYFGPGTRLTVT.

Many counts were recorded for this clonotype. The CDR3 here is CASSGVGFSGANVLTF. The CDR3 DNA sequence: TGCGCCAGCAGCGGGGTTGGCTTCTCTGGGGCCAACGTCCTGACTTTC. The chain recombines TRBV5-1 with TRBJ2-6; D is ambiguous. The CDR3 loop spans 16 amino acids. Trimming stripped 4 bases from V and 0 bases from J, with 11 bases between. Germline CDR1 reads SGHRS; CDR2 reads YFSETQ. The full variable domain, its missing parts supplied by reference TRBV5-1 and TRBJ2-6, is KAGVTQTPRYLIKTRGQQVTLSCSPISGHRSVSWYQQTPGQGLQFLFEYFSETQRNKGNFPGRFSGRQFSNSRSEMNVSTLELGDSALYLCASSGVGFSGANVLTFGAGSRLTVL.

This chain links TRBV6-1 with TRBJ2-1, with D possibly matching TRBD2 (5 bases). Matching the DNA end better, TRBJ2-7 makes the J call doubtful. CDR1 MNHNS and CDR2 SASEGT come from the germline V gene. This CDR3 is 13 amino acids long. The CDR3 loop is CASSESGYNEQYF. The CDR3 nucleotides read TGTGCCAGCAGTGAATCGGGGTATAACGAGCAGTACTTC.

This clonotype turned up a few times. The chain combines TRBV7-2 with TRBJ2-7; D might be TRBD1 (6 bases). With 1 base removed from V and 3 bases from J, the gap between germline ends came to 22 bases. The CDR3 consists of 18 residues. Looked up from germline, CDR1 is SGHTA and CDR2 is FQGNSA. The CDR3 DNA is TGTGCCAGCAGCTTAGTTCCGACCGAACAGGGAATCGTCTACGAGCAGTACTTC. Translating gives CASSLVPTEQGIVYEQYF.

The chain is built from TRBV11-2 and TRBJ2-3, with TRBD2 matching over 12 bases. The V segment lost 4 bases and the J segment 2 bases; nucleotides outside the gene matches: 4. CDR3 size: 16 residues. Per the germline V gene, CDR1 is SGHAT and CDR2 is FQNNGV. For the CDR3, the DNA is TGTGCCAGCAGCTCTAGCGGGGGGGATGCCACAGATACGCAGTATTTT. Protein: CASSSSGGDATDTQYF.

This clonotype was seen a handful of times. The chain carries TRBV11-2 and TRBJ2-5; the D is unclear. The germline V gene encodes CDR1 SGHAT and CDR2 FQNNGV. The CDR3 is 14 amino acids. The ends were cut back, 0 bases at V and 4 bases at J, with 9 bases in the middle. The CDR3, as DNA: TGTGCCAGCAGCTTAGATTCGGTACGAGAGACCCAGTACTTC. Translation gives CASSLDSVRETQYF.

The V and J genes are TRBV5-1 and TRBJ2-3; TRBD1 might be the D (6 bases). The CDR3 runs to 17 residues. Germline CDR1 is SGHRS and CDR2 is YFSETQ. The V end was cut by 4 bases, the J end by 0 bases, with 18 bases between. The CDR3 nucleotides read TGCGCCAGCAGCCCGTTAGGGGGAGCCGCAAGCACAGATACGCAGTATTTT. This codes for CASSPLGGAASTDTQYF.

This clonotype was counted at least ten times. This chain's CDR3 is CASSPGTSYNEQFF. The CDR3 nucleotides are TGTGCCAGCAGCCCCGGGACTAGCTACAATGAGCAGTTCTTC. V usage is TRBV12-3 or TRBV12-4 and J usage is TRBJ2-1, with 8 bases that match TRBD2. The V segment lost 6 bases and the J segment 3 bases; nucleotides outside the gene matches: 4. This CDR3 spans 14 amino acids.

The V call is TRBV29-1, the J call TRBJ2-1; no definite D call. CDR1 and CDR2 (germline): SQVTM, ANQGSEA. With 3 bases removed from V and 6 bases from J, the gap between germline ends came to 6 bases. This CDR3 comprises 11 residues. This CDR3 is CSVESLNEQFF. The DNA of the CDR3 is TGCAGCGTTGAGTCACTCAATGAGCAGTTCTTC.